This T cell receptor (beta chain) is from a study of T cell responses to AZD1222 COVID-19 vaccine. Whole-study findings and limits: Repertoires were sampled only after the peak T cell response. Donors were chiefly white British, with a greater number of females, and clonal diversity was perhaps underestimated.

Germline assignment: CDR1 SEHNR and CDR2 FQNEAQ (reference sequence). Trimming cost V 5 bases and J 0 bases; bases outside gene matches: 3. The CDR3 sequence is 16 residues long. Measured with immunoSEQ multiplex PCR; TCRdb has only the in-frame clones, and not every one. In the table there are 120,000 to 150,000 clones, roughly 89% of which are singletons. Of note for this clone: Its antigen is unidentified.

The chain joins TRBV7-9 to TRBJ2-7; 14 bases are a match to TRBD2. The sequenced sample was peripheral blood, obtained 28 days after the second AZD1222 dose. The TCR originated in an adult who received the AZD1222 COVID-19 vaccine. The CDR3 nucleotides read TGTGCCAGCAGCCGTGGGACTAGCGGGAGCTCCTACGAGCAGTACTTC. Amino acids: CASSRGTSGSSYEQYF.